This TCR beta chain was profiled in a study of monozygotic twins with inflammatory bowel disease. Germline V CDR1 and CDR2: MGHRA, YSYEKL. This CDR3 is built from 15 residues. One blood sample of roughly 2.5 ml was taken from each donor. UMIs that included a 6-nucleotide sample barcode were added by template switching, which took place during cDNA synthesis. TCRdb re-called the 5' RACE reads and catalogs CDR3 proteins one per entry, DNA excluded. This sample's table has about 330,000 distinct CDR3 sequences. The sample was blood. This sequence joins TRBV4-1 and TRBJ2-1; without DNA, the TCRdb call of TRBD1 cannot be checked. The sequence derives from a human donor with ulcerative colitis or Crohn's disease, or a healthy co-twin of an affected twin (not recorded which). The CDR3 reads CASSRPGTTYNEQFF.